This TCR beta chain was documented in a study of patients and donors after allogeneic stem cell transplantation (dated by TCRdb to 2018 to 2020). The protocol used for the library was RT-PCR. The listed sequencing device is NextSeq 550. Starting from the raw public reads, TCRdb applied fastp trimming at Q25, assembled clones with MiXCR and retained in-frame beta chains. When rows share a CDR3 protein, they turn into one entry using the most common DNA and genes. Present in this sample are fewer than 200,000 distinct CDR3 sequences, about 30% of which were seen just once. The ten most abundant clones make up less than 3.5% of the sample. In regard to this clonotype: This receptor's antigen is unknown. The record has no base qualities; no much larger clone is one base away.

From the cysteine through the phenylalanine, the CDR3 covers 21 amino acids. Of the read, only the CDR3 DNA is kept; its 63 bases are in frame from base 1. V and J are trimmed by 4 bases and 0 bases, and the gene matches miss 15 bases of the junction. Here the chain combines TRBV12-3 or TRBV12-4 and TRBJ2-1; 13 central bases correspond to TRBD2. The material sequenced was blood, either unsorted or a sorted T cell fraction (not recorded which). The clonotype comes from a human donor who was either an allogeneic HSCT recipient or a stem cell or donor lymphocyte infusion donor (not recorded which). It is not recorded whose cells these are; they may come from a transplant donor. The DNA is as follows: TGTGCCAGCAGTTCCCCTTTGTCCGGGACTAGCGGGACTAGCTCCTACAATGAGCAGTTCTTC. Protein translation: CASSSPLSGTSGTSSYNEQFF.